Shown below are 4 T cell receptor beta chains from a single sample sequenced in a study of T cells after yellow fever vaccination. TCRdb re-called the 5' RACE reads through MiXCR, storing one row per CDR3 protein. In the table there are around 600,000 distinct CDR3 sequences, roughly an eighth of which are singletons. The sequencing used PBMCs, collected on the day of the yellow fever booster vaccination. The receptor source for this set is a man aged 30-40 years who received the YFV17D yellow fever vaccine.

A few counts support this clonotype. The chain carries TRBV20-1 and TRBJ2-1; D is ambiguous. This CDR3 contains 11 residues. The V and J ends lost 2 bases and 10 bases respectively, with 9 bases between them. Germline V CDR1 and CDR2: DFQATT, SNEGSKA (reference sequence). The CDR3 sequence: CSARRSEEQFF. CDR3 sequence (DNA): TGCAGTGCTAGAAGGTCGGAGGAGCAGTTCTTC.

This clonotype was detected many times. The chain links TRBV29-1 to TRBJ2-1; TRBD2 matches 7 bases. Trimming removed 4 bases from V and 6 bases from J; junction bases left unmatched: 6. The germline V gene has CDR1 SQVTM and CDR2 ANQGSEA. This CDR3 is 13 amino acids long. Written as DNA, the CDR3 is TGCAGCGTTGTTCGAACTAGCGTCAATGAGCAGTTCTTC. This codes for CSVVRTSVNEQFF.

The chain employs TRBV5-4 and TRBJ2-1; 9 bases align to TRBD2. The CDR3 runs to 15 residues. The V and J ends lost 0 bases and 9 bases, in that order; junction bases with no gene match: 7. Germline V gene data show CDR1 as SGHNT and CDR2 as YYREEE (reference sequence). CDR3 in DNA: TGTGCCAGCAGCTTGGATAGCGGGAGTCACGGTGAGCAGTTCTTC. This translates into CASSLDSGSHGEQFF.

In nucleotides, the CDR3 is TGTGCCAGCAGCATTCCGGGGGCCTACAATGAGCAGTTCTTC. Its translation: CASSIPGAYNEQFF. V is TRBV7-8 and J is TRBJ2-1, with D possibly matching TRBD2 (6 bases). CDR3 length: 14 amino acids. V dropped 5 bases and J dropped 2 bases, with 10 bases sitting between them. Germline V gene data show CDR1 as SGHVS and CDR2 as FQNEAQ.